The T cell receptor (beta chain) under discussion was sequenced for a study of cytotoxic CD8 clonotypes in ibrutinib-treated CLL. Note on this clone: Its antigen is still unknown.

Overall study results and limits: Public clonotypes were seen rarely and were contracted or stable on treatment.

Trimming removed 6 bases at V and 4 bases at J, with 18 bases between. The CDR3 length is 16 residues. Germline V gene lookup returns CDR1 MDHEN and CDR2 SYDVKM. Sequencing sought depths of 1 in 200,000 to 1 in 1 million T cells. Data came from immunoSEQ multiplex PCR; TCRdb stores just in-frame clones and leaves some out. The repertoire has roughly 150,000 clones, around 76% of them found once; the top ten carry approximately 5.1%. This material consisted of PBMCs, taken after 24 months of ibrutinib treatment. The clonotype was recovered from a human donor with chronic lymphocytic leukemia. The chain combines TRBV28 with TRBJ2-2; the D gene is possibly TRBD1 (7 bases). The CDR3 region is CASRTDRVGGTGELFF. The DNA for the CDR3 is TGTGCCAGCAGGACCGACAGGGTGGGGGGCACCGGGGAGCTGTTTTTT.